Each of the 8 T cell receptor beta chains below was sequenced from the same sample in a study of T cell repertoires in cytomegalovirus infection. TCRdb re-called the reads through MiXCR, storing one row per CDR3 protein. The data contain fewer than 700,000 distinct CDR3 sequences, approximately 25% of them singletons. The material sequenced was CD8+ T cells from PBMCs. Receptor source: a human donor in good health (CMV status not recorded). Some clones in this sample may be carry-over from other donors' samples.

This clonotype was observed at least ten times. The chain combines TRBV10-3 with TRBJ2-3; 10 nucleotides match TRBD1. CDR3 size: 15 residues. The J segment lost 3 bases and the V segment lost 7 bases, leaving 7 bases of the junction unmatched. Per germline, CDR1 ENHRY and CDR2 SYGVKD. CDR3 protein: CAITTKDRGTDTQYF. The CDR3 coding sequence is TGTGCCATCACTACTAAGGACAGGGGGACAGATACGCAGTATTTT.

This clonotype was seen a few times. The chain combines TRBV5-1 with TRBJ2-1; TRBD2 matches at 9 bases. Per germline, CDR1 SGHRS and CDR2 YFSETQ. Trimming cost V 2 bases and J 4 bases; bases outside gene matches: 7. The CDR3 spans 16 residues. The CDR3, as DNA: TGCGCCAGCAGCTTCGTTAGCGGGGGTTCTTACAATGAGCAGTTCTTC. Protein product: CASSFVSGGSYNEQFF.

This clonotype was detected ten times or more. This sequence joins TRBV12-3 or TRBV12-4 and TRBJ1-1, with D unclear. V dropped 4 bases and J dropped 1 base, with 10 bases sitting between them. The length of the CDR3 is 14 residues. This CDR3 reads CASSSRSTNTEAFF. In DNA form, the CDR3 reads TGTGCCAGCAGTTCCCGCAGCACGAACACTGAAGCTTTCTTT.

The chain employs TRBV4-2 and TRBJ2-7; either TRBD1 or TRBD2 may fit D (6 bases each). The V end lost 8 bases, the J end lost 4 bases, and 15 bases lay between the germline ends. The germline CDR1 and CDR2 sequences are LGHNA and YNFKEQ. The CDR3 is 13 amino acids. CDR3 protein: CASAPQGRYEQYF. CDR3 DNA sequence: TGTGCCAGCGCACCGCAGGGGAGGTACGAGCAGTACTTC.

This clonotype was detected ten times or more. The chain links TRBV7-9 to TRBJ2-5; TRBD1 is a possible D gene (5 bases). From germline, CDR1 is SEHNR and CDR2 FQNEAQ (reference sequence). The CDR3 covers 15 residues. Trimming took off 4 bases at V and 1 base at J, with 13 bases between the two ends. Here the CDR3 DNA reads TGTGCCAGCAGCTCCCCGACAGCCCTCCAAGAGACCCAGTACTTC. Amino acid sequence: CASSSPTALQETQYF.

The chain is built from TRBV6-6 and TRBJ1-2; 7 bases line up with TRBD1. Germline V gene lookup returns CDR1 MNHNY and CDR2 SVGAGI (reference sequence). Trimming at V came to 6 bases and at J to 4 bases, leaving 11 bases not matched to a gene. This CDR3 contains 15 residues. CDR3 region: CASSITTGASYGYTF. CDR3 sequence (DNA): TGTGCCAGCAGCATAACTACAGGGGCCTCCTATGGCTACACCTTC.

This chain connects TRBV12-3 or TRBV12-4 to TRBJ1-5; 7 bases align to TRBD1. The J segment lost 1 base and the V segment lost 6 bases, leaving 9 bases of the junction unmatched. This CDR3 contains 16 residues. The CDR3 DNA reads TGTGCCAGCAGCAAAACAGGGGCGAGGAGCAATCAGCCCCAGCATTTT. Translated, it gives CASSKTGARSNQPQHF.

The rearrangement joins TRBV6-2 or TRBV6-3 to TRBJ2-1; 9 positions match TRBD2. The CDR3 covers 17 residues. The trim removed 10 bases at V and 4 bases at J, leaving 17 bases unmatched. In germline, CDR1 is MNHEY, CDR2 SVGEGT. The CDR3 DNA follows: TGTGCCACCCGAGCCGGGACTAGCCATATTACTTACAATGAGCAGTTCTTC. Protein sequence: CATRAGTSHITYNEQFF.